The clone carrying this T cell receptor beta chain was detected a few times. Its cognate antigen is unknown. 60 Vbeta and 13 Jbeta primers were used in PCR. Clones were sequenced by immunoSEQ multiplex PCR, and TCRdb holds only the in-frame ones, with some missing. This table holds about 200,000 clones, 86% found once. The V end was cut by 3 bases, the J end by 4 bases, with 22 bases between. The germline V gene has CDR1 MDHEN and CDR2 SYDVKM. This CDR3 has 17 residues. The sample is drawn from a study of cytomegalovirus exposure and HLA in healthy donors. Study conclusions and caveats: Highly shared variants forming one cluster were likely a sequencing artifact. Per published accounts, TCR beta sequences correctly predicted the HLA-A and HLA-B alleles of most subjects. Three chains linked to CMV were shown in vitro to be specific for CMV antigens.

This rearrangement joins TRBV28 to TRBJ2-7; tentatively, D is TRBD2 (6 bases). The clonotype originates from a woman aged 25 to 39 in good health and CMV-seronegative. Sequencing input: PBMCs. CDR3 bases: TGTGCCAGCAGTTTTTATGGGGGAGGTCGGGGCGGTTACGAGCAGTACTTC. Its translation is CASSFYGGGRGGYEQYF.